These T cell receptor beta chains were read from a single sample in a study of blood T cell repertoires in COVID-19. Clones were sequenced by immunoSEQ multiplex PCR, and TCRdb holds only the in-frame ones, with some missing. Of roughly 230,000 clones in the sample, under 90% were seen once. The specimen was peripheral blood. Receptors originate from a woman of 80 years or more with COVID-19, enrolled during active disease. Both conserved end residues are part of each CDR3. The D gene is left open where the match is weak. For some rows the clone size is stated as once, few or many, or as a class when expanded; others skip it.

.	.	TRBV2	TRBJ1-4	CASAQGIGAREKLFF	TGTGCCAGCGCTCAAGGAATTGGGGCGCGGGAAAAACTGTTTTTT
.	.	TRBV10-2	TRBJ1-6	CASRDSGNSPLHF	TGCGCCAGCAGGGATTCAGGGAACTCACCCCTCCACTTT
.	.	TRBV7-9	TRBJ1-1	CASSLNGGSEAFF	TGTGCCAGCAGCTTAAATGGGGGGTCTGAAGCTTTCTTT
.	.	TRBV7-2	TRBJ2-1	CASSTRLGNEQFF	TGTGCCAGCAGCACCAGACTCGGGAATGAGCAGTTCTTC
.	.	TRBV15	TRBJ1-3	CATSRDRGGSGNTIYF	TGTGCCACCAGCAGAGATCGGGGGGGCTCTGGAAACACCATATATTTT
.	.	TRBV5-1	TRBJ2-3	CASSLPSEDTQYF	TGCGCCAGCAGCCTACCATCCGAGGATACGCAGTATTTT
.	.	TRBV7-2	TRBJ1-5	CASSLGRGRTNQPQHF	TGTGCCAGCAGCTTAGGCAGGGGACGAACCAATCAGCCCCAGCATTTT
TRBD1	few	TRBV11-1	TRBJ2-7	CASSVYRGFSYEQYF	TGTGCCAGCAGCGTATACAGGGGGTTTTCCTACGAGCAGTACTTC
TRBD1	.	TRBV6-2/TRBV6-3	TRBJ2-2	CASRRTGATGELFF	TGTGCCAGCCGCCGGACAGGGGCCACCGGGGAGCTGTTTTTT
TRBD1	.	TRBV7-2	TRBJ2-3	CASSLIGTGPTDTQYF	TGTGCCAGCAGCTTAATTGGGACAGGGCCCACAGATACGCAGTATTTT
TRBD2	once	TRBV5-4	TRBJ2-7	CASSPELAAAYEQYF	TGTGCCAGCAGCCCGGAACTAGCGGCGGCCTACGAGCAGTACTTC
.	.	TRBV12-3/TRBV12-4	TRBJ1-1	CASSFVTEAFF	TGTGCCAGCAGTTTCGTCACTGAAGCTTTCTTT
TRBD1	.	TRBV5-1	TRBJ1-2	CASSLQGATTEYGYTF	TGCGCCAGCAGCTTACAGGGGGCCACAACAGAATATGGCTACACCTTC
.	.	TRBV7-2	TRBJ2-1	CASSLAGGPNEQFF	TGTGCCAGCAGCTTAGCGGGGGGGCCGAATGAGCAGTTCTTC
.	once	TRBV28	TRBJ2-7	CASISWASSYEQYF	TGTGCCAGCATATCTTGGGCCTCATCCTACGAGCAGTACTTC
TRBD1	.	TRBV2	TRBJ1-4	CASSPGTGGLNEKLFF	TGTGCCAGCAGCCCCGGGACAGGGGGTCTGAATGAAAAACTGTTTTTT
TRBD1	.	TRBV5-1	TRBJ1-1	CASSPRQGNTEAFF	TGCGCCAGCAGCCCCCGACAGGGGAACACTGAAGCTTTCTTT
TRBD2	.	TRBV4-1	TRBJ2-5	CASSRGGQETQYF	TGCGCCAGCTCCCGGGGGGGGCAAGAGACCCAGTACTTC
TRBD1	.	TRBV27	TRBJ1-1	CASSLDRETEAFF	TGTGCCAGCAGTTTAGACAGGGAGACTGAAGCTTTCTTT
TRBD1	few	TRBV12-3/TRBV12-4	TRBJ1-4	CASSRQGGEKLFF	TGTGCCAGCAGTCGACAGGGCGGTGAAAAACTGTTTTTT
.	.	TRBV11-2	TRBJ1-6	CASSLRVFSNSPLHF	TGTGCCAGCAGCCTCAGGGTCTTCAGCAATTCACCCCTCCACTTT
.	.	TRBV24-1	TRBJ2-5	CAIQRGGRETQYF	TGTGCCATCCAGAGGGGGGGCCGAGAGACCCAGTACTTC
.	.	TRBV2	TRBJ1-4	CASSEVGGVKLFF	TGTGCCAGCAGTGAGGTGGGGGGGGTGAAACTGTTTTTT
.	.	TRBV7-2	TRBJ2-6	CASTKERAGANVLTF	TGTGCCAGCACCAAGGAGAGGGCGGGGGCCAACGTCCTGACTTTC
.	.	TRBV6-1	TRBJ1-5	CASSEASRYNQPQHF	TGTGCCAGCAGTGAAGCGTCCAGATACAATCAGCCCCAGCATTTT
TRBD2	.	TRBV5-6	TRBJ2-3	CASSFGTSGGTTDTQYF	TGTGCCAGCAGCTTCGGGACTAGCGGGGGGACCACAGATACGCAGTATTTT
.	.	TRBV9	TRBJ1-1	CASSVGTGLMNTEAFF	TGTGCCAGCAGCGTAGGAACAGGGCTCATGAACACTGAAGCTTTCTTT
.	.	TRBV5-4	TRBJ2-7	CASSAGTPLEQYF	TGTGCCAGCAGCGCCGGGACACCCCTCGAGCAGTACTTC